Sequencing of this TCR beta chain was carried out in a study of PD-1 blockade in mismatch repair-deficient tumors. This table comes from immunoSEQ multiplex PCR, and its TCRdb copy is limited to in-frame clones, with some not included. The sample lists some 120,000 clones; roughly 86% were seen once. Study-level findings and limits: Tumor-resident clones, often absent from pretreatment blood, expanded after pembrolizumab and then contracted.

Turning to this clone: Its antigen is currently unknown.

The sequences come from peripheral blood, collected 44 weeks after starting pembrolizumab. The receptor was derived from an adult with mismatch repair-deficient cancer.

The CDR3 here is CASREGTPSRGEQYF. The CDR3 region has the DNA TGCGCCAGCAGAGAAGGGACTCCAAGCCGGGGCGAGCAGTACTTC. This rearrangement joins TRBV10-2 to TRBJ2-7; TRBD2 is a possible D gene (6 bases). With 6 bases removed from V and 6 bases from J, the gap between germline ends came to 21 bases. The germline CDR1 and CDR2 sequences are WSHSY and SAAADI. The CDR3 extends over 15 amino acids.